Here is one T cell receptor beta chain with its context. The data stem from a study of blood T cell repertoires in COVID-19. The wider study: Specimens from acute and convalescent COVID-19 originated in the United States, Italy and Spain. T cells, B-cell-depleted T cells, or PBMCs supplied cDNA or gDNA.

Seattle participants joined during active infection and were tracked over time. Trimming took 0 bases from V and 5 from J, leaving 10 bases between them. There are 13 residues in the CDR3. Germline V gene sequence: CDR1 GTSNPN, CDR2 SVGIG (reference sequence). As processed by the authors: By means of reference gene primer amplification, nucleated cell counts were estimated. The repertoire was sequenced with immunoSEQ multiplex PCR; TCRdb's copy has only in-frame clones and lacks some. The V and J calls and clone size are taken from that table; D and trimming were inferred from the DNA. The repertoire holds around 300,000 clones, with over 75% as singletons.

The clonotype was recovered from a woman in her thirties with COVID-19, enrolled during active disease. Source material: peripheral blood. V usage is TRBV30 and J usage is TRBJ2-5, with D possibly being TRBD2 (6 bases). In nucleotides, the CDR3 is TGTGCCTGGAGTGTTGGCGGGAAGGAGACCCAGTACTTC. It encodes CAWSVGGKETQYF.